The 9 T cell receptor beta chains below were found in one sample sequenced in a study of regulatory T cells in long-lasting Graves disease. Time point of the sample: newly diagnosed GD, antithyroid drugs for less than 3 months. PBMC RNA was the source of the TCR library. CDR3 regions were amplified by Arm-PCR using iRepertoire HTBI primers to build TCR beta libraries. TCRdb ran MiXCR on the multiplex PCR reads and lists one entry per CDR3 protein. The repertoire includes about 530,000 distinct CDR3 sequences, roughly 16% of them detected once, and 25% sits in the top ten. This sample also belongs to another study, concerning T cells in Graves' hyperthyroidism and ophthalmopathy.

This material consisted of peripheral blood mononuclear cells (PBMCs), taken at new diagnosis, from a patient treated with antithyroid drugs. Receptors were obtained from a woman aged 40-65 years with Graves disease.

CDR3 sequence reads: CASSLFWSFVSPSGANVLTF. Here the CDR3 DNA reads TGTGCCAGTAGTTTGTTTTGGTCCTTCGTCAGCCCGTCTGGGGCCAACGTCCTGACTTTC. The chain combines TRBV19 with TRBJ2-6; D not resolved. Trimming left V 5 bases short and J 1 base short, with 24 bases between. CDR1 is LNHDA and CDR2 is SQIVND in the germline V gene (reference sequence). This CDR3 comprises 20 residues.

In the case of this clonotype: One base away lies a much larger clone, so this may be a sequencing read error. J is TRBJ2-3 and V is TRBV7-3, with 7 nucleotides matching TRBD1. This CDR3 contains 13 residues. The germline V gene encodes CDR1 SGHTA and CDR2 FQGTGA. The CDR3 sequence is CSSSLGGPDTQYF. CDR3 bases: TGTTCCAGCAGCTTAGGGGGCCCAGATACGCAGTATTTT.

This clonotype was counted a few times. The chain has TRBV12-5 and TRBJ1-1, with a weak D call TRBD1 (5 bases). V gave up 0 bases and J gave up 12 bases, with 14 bases separating them. There are 13 residues in the CDR3. Per the germline V gene, CDR1 is LGHNT and CDR2 is FRNRAP. The CDR3 DNA is TGTGCTAGTGGTTTGGTACATGGGGGTAGGACTTTCTTT. Protein sequence: CASGLVHGGRTFF. The entire variable domain, with the rest obtained from reference TRBV12-5 and TRBJ1-1, is as follows: DARVTQTPRHKVTEMGQEVTMRCQPILGHNTVFWYRQTMMQGLELLAYFRNRAPLDDSGMPKDRFSAEMPDATLATLKIQPSEPRDSAVYFCASGLVHGGRTFFGQGTRLTVV.

This clonotype was counted at least ten times. This sequence joins TRBV12-3 or TRBV12-4 and TRBJ2-1; maybe TRBD2 (6 bases). V lost 5 bases to trimming and J lost 0 bases, with 11 bases between them. CDR3 length: 15 residues. The CDR3 DNA is TGTGCCAGCAGTACCCGGGAGAGCTCCTACAATGAGCAGTTCTTC. Translated, it gives CASSTRESSYNEQFF.

This clonotype was seen ten or more times. The chain recombines TRBV28 with TRBJ1-5; D perhaps matches TRBD1 (5 bases). Germline V lookup: CDR1 MDHEN, CDR2 SYDVKM. CDR3 size: 16 residues. V was trimmed by 3 bases and J by 1 base, leaving 13 bases between them. CDR3 sequence (DNA): TGTGCCAGCAGTTTTGGGTTTTGGGACAGCAATCAGCCCCAGCATTTT. This translates into CASSFGFWDSNQPQHF. Looking up the rest from reference TRBV28 and TRBJ1-5 gives the full variable domain: DVKVTQSSRYLVKRTGEKVFLECVQDMDHENMFWYRQDPGLGLRLIYFSYDVKMKEKGDIPEGYSVSREKKERFSLILESASTNQTSMYLCASSFGFWDSNQPQHFGDGTRLSIL.

The genes are TRBV30 and TRBJ2-7; TRBD1 matches at 11 bases. This CDR3 is built from 15 residues. The germline V gene encodes CDR1 GTSNPN and CDR2 SVGIG (reference sequence). The J segment lost 0 bases and the V segment lost 0 bases, leaving 1 base of the junction unmatched. The CDR3 DNA follows: TGTGCCTGGAGTGTAGGGACAGGGGGCTCCTACGAGCAGTACTTC. This sequence encodes CAWSVGTGGSYEQYF.

This clonotype occurred many times. The chain uses TRBV12-3 or TRBV12-4 and TRBJ1-5, with a possible D match to TRBD1 (5 bases). V lost 3 bases and J 2 bases, leaving 11 bases between the germline ends. The CDR3 loop spans 15 amino acids. CDR3 in amino acids: CASSLGGSGNQPQHF. The CDR3 coding sequence is TGTGCCAGCAGTTTGGGGGGTAGTGGCAATCAGCCCCAGCATTTT.

The V call is TRBV28, the J call TRBJ2-4; D is ambiguous. Trimming left V 6 bases short and J 8 bases short, with 17 bases between. Germline V gene lookup returns CDR1 MDHEN and CDR2 SYDVKM. The CDR3 contains 14 residues. In DNA form, the CDR3 reads TGTGCCAGCAGCTTAACCGGGCCCACGGACATTCAGTACTTC. It translates to CASSLTGPTDIQYF.

This clonotype was counted ten times or more. The gene calls are TRBV5-1 and TRBJ2-7; no clear D gene. The germline gives CDR1 SGHRS, CDR2 YFSETQ. The CDR3 loop spans 14 amino acids. V was shortened by 1 base and J by 5 bases, with 13 bases between the two germline ends. For the CDR3, the DNA is TGCGCCAGCAGCTTGAAACAGCCCCAGGACGAGCAGTACTTC. Amino acids: CASSLKQPQDEQYF.